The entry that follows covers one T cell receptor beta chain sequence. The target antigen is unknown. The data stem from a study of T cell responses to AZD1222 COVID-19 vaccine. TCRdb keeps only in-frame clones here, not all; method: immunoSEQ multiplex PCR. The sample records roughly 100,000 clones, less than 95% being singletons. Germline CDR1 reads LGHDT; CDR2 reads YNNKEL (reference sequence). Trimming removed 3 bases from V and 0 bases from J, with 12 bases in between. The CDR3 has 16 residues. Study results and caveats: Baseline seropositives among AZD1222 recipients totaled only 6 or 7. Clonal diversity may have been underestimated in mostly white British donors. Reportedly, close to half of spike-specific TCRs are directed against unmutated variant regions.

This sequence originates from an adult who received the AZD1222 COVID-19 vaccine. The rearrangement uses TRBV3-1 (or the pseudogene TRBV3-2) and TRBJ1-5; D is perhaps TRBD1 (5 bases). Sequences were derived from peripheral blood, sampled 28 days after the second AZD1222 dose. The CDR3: CASSHLGTDSNQPQHF. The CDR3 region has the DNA TGTGCCAGCAGCCACCTCGGGACGGATAGCAATCAGCCCCAGCATTTT.